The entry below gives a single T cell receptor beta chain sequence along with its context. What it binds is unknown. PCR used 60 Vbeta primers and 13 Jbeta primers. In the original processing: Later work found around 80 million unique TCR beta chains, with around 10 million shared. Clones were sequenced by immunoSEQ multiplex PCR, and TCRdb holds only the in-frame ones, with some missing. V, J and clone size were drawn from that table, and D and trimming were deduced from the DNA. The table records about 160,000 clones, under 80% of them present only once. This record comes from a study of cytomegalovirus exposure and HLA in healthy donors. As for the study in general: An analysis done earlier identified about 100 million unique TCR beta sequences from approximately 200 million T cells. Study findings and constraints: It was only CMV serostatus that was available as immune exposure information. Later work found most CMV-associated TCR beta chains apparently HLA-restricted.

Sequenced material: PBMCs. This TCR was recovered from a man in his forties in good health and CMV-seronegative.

The DNA of the CDR3 is TGTGCCAGCAGCTTAACCCAAACGGGAACCTACGAGCAGTACTTC. It codes for CASSLTQTGTYEQYF. This sequence joins TRBV7-9 and TRBJ2-7, with TRBD2 as a possible D gene (5 bases). CDR1 SEHNR and CDR2 FQNEAQ come from the germline V gene (reference sequence). This CDR3 region has 15 residues. The V end was cut by 2 bases, the J end by 2 bases, with 13 bases between.